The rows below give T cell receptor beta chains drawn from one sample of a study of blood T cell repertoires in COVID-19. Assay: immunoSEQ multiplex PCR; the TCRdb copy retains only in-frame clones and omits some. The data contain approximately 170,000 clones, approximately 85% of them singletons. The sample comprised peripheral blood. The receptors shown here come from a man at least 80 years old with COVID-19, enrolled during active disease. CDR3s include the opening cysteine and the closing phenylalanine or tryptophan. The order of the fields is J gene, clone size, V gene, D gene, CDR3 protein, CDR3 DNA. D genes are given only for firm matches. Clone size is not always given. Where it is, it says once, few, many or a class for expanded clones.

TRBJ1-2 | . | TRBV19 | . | CASSLLMGSNYGYTF | TGTGCCAGTAGTCTCCTAATGGGCTCTAACTATGGCTACACCTTC
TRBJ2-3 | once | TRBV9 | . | CASSVSTSTDTQYF | TGTGCCAGCAGCGTAAGCACTAGCACAGATACGCAGTATTTT
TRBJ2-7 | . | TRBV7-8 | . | CASSLVGGQFYEQYF | TGTGCCAGCAGCTTAGTTGGTGGACAGTTCTACGAGCAGTACTTC
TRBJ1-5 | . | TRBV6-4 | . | CASSRESNQPQHF | TGTGCCAGCAGCAGGGAAAGCAATCAGCCCCAGCATTTT
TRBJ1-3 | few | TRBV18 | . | CASSPDSSGNTIYF | TGTGCCAGCTCACCGGACAGCTCTGGAAACACCATATATTTT
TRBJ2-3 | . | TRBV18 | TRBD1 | CASSPRTGGADTQYF | TGTGCCAGCTCACCCCGGACAGGGGGCGCAGATACGCAGTATTTT
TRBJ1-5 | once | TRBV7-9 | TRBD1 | CASSSQGALDNQPQHF | TGTGCCAGCAGTTCCCAGGGGGCGTTGGACAATCAGCCCCAGCATTTT
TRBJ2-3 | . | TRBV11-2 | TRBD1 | CASSSGQGLTHTDTQYF | TGTGCCAGCAGCTCGGGACAGGGTTTAACCCACACAGATACGCAGTATTTT
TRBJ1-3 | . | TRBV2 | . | CASSERGNVIYF | TGTGCCAGCAGTGAAAGGGGGAACGTTATATATTTT
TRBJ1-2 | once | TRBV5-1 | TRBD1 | CASTTSGTGHGYTF | TGCGCCAGCACGACTTCCGGGACAGGGCATGGCTACACCTTC
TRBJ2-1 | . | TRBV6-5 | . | CASSVRGAEQFF | TGTGCCAGCAGCGTTCGGGGGGCTGAGCAGTTCTTC
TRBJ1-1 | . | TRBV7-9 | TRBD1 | CASSSQGARDTEAFF | TGTGCCAGCAGCTCTCAGGGGGCGCGAGACACTGAAGCTTTCTTT
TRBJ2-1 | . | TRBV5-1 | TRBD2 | CASSSGGGNYNEQFF | TGCGCCAGCAGCTCTGGCGGGGGAAACTACAATGAGCAGTTCTTC
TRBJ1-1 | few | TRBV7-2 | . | CASSFDSNGEAFF | TGTGCCAGCAGTTTCGACAGCAATGGTGAAGCTTTCTTT
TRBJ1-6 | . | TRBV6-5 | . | CASRSLNSPLHF | TGTGCCAGCAGATCCCTTAATTCACCCCTCCACTTT
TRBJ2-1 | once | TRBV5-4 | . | CASSTRNVTVSSYNEQFF | TGTGCCAGCAGCACCCGGAACGTTACAGTCAGCTCCTACAATGAGCAGTTCTTC
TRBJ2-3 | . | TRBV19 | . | CASSINGDITDTQYF | TGTGCCAGTAGTATAAACGGGGACATCACAGATACGCAGTATTTT
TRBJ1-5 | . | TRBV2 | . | CASSIDTNQPQHF | TGTGCCAGCAGTATAGACACCAATCAGCCCCAGCATTTT
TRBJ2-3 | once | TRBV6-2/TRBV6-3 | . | CASSFARSSPATSDTQYF | TGTGCCAGCAGCTTCGCTCGATCCTCCCCGGCGACTTCGGATACGCAGTATTTT
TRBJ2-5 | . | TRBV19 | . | CASSKWGPQETQYF | TGTGCCAGTAGTAAGTGGGGCCCGCAAGAGACCCAGTACTTC
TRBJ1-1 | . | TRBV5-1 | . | CASSLEGYSTEAFF | TGCGCCAGCAGCTTGGAAGGCTACAGCACTGAAGCTTTCTTT
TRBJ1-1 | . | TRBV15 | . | CATSTRGGNPEAFF | TGTGCCACCTCGACACGGGGGGGAAATCCTGAAGCTTTCTTT
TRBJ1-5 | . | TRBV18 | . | CASSPYGGKDQPQHF | TGTGCCAGCTCACCATACGGGGGGAAGGATCAGCCCCAGCATTTT
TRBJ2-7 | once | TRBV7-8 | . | CASSPTGGAVEQYF | TGTGCCAGCAGCCCTACTGGGGGGGCGGTCGAGCAGTACTTC
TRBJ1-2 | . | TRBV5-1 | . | CASSGGDGYGYTF | TGCGCCAGCAGCGGGGGCGATGGATATGGCTACACCTTC
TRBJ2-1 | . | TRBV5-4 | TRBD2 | CASSGLGGGEYNEQFF | TGTGCCAGCAGCGGATTAGGCGGGGGAGAGTACAATGAGCAGTTCTTC
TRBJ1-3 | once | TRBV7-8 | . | CASSLRDTASGNTIYF | TGTGCCAGCAGTCTCCGGGACACAGCCTCTGGAAACACCATATATTTT
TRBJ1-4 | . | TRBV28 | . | CASSPGAPNEKLFF | TGTGCCAGCAGTCCAGGGGCTCCAAACGAAAAACTGTTTTTT
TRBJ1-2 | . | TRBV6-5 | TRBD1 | CASSRTGSNYGYTF | TGTGCCAGCAGTCGGACAGGGAGTAACTATGGCTACACCTTC
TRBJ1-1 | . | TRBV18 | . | CASSLSYDTGEAFF | TGTGCCAGCTCACTATCCTATGACACAGGGGAAGCTTTCTTT
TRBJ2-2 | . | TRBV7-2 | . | CASSPALTTGELFF | TGTGCCAGCAGCCCAGCATTGACTACCGGGGAGCTGTTTTTT
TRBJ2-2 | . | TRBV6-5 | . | CASSPIRGTGELFF | TGTGCCAGCAGTCCGATCCGAGGCACCGGGGAGCTGTTTTTT
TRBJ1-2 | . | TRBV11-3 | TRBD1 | CASSPRDRVDGYTF | TGTGCCAGCAGCCCCCGGGACAGGGTCGATGGCTACACCTTC
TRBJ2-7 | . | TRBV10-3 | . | CAISEGHYEQYF | TGTGCCATCAGTGAAGGACACTACGAGCAGTACTTC
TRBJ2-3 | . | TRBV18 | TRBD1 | CASSPGTGGADTQYF | TGTGCCAGCTCACCCGGGACAGGGGGCGCAGATACGCAGTATTTT
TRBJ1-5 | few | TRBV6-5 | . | CASRTRGAGQPQHF | TGTGCCAGCAGAACTAGGGGCGCGGGACAGCCCCAGCATTTT
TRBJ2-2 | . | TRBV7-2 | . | CASSLRHGGTGELFF | TGTGCCAGCAGCTTACGACACGGGGGCACCGGGGAGCTGTTTTTT
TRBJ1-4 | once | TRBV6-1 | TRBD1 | CASSERTGGAGEKLFF | TGTGCCAGCAGTGAGAGGACAGGGGGCGCGGGTGAAAAACTGTTTTTT
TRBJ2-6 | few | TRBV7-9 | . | CASGRWRGPGANVLTF | TGTGCCAGCGGACGATGGAGGGGGCCTGGGGCCAACGTCCTGACTTTC
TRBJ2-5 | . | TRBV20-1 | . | CSASRGDRGETQYF | TGCAGTGCTAGTCGGGGCGATCGGGGGGAGACCCAGTACTTC
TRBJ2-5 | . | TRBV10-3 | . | CAISGTSEETQYF | TGTGCCATCAGCGGGACATCGGAGGAGACCCAGTACTTC
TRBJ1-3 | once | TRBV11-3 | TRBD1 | CASSDRGSGNTIYF | TGTGCCAGCAGCGACAGGGGGTCCGGAAACACCATATATTTT
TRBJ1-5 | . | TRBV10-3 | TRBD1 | CASGTVNQPQHF | TGTGCCAGTGGGACAGTCAATCAGCCCCAGCATTTT
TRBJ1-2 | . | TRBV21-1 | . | CASSTKDGQGQTIYGYTF | TGTGCCAGCAGCACAAAGGATGGACAGGGCCAGACTATTTATGGCTACACCTTC
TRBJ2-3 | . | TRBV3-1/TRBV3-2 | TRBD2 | CASSQAASGGTDTQYF | TGTGCCAGCAGCCAAGCCGCTAGCGGGGGCACAGATACGCAGTATTTT
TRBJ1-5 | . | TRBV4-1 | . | CASSQEYNQPQHF | TGCGCCAGCAGCCAAGAATACAATCAGCCCCAGCATTTT
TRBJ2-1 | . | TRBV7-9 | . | CASSFGIWEQFF | TGTGCCAGCAGCTTCGGGATTTGGGAGCAGTTCTTC
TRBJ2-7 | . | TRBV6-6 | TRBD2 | CASSYALAEGPYEQYF | TGTGCCAGCAGTTACGCACTAGCGGAGGGTCCTTACGAGCAGTACTTC
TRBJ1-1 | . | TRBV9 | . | CASSQGHLNTEAFF | TGTGCCAGCTCTCAGGGACACTTGAACACTGAAGCTTTCTTT
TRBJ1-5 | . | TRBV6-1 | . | CASSDRNQPQHF | TGTGCCAGCAGTGATCGGAATCAGCCCCAGCATTTT
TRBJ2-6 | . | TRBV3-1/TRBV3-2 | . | CASSRGLAGANVLTF | TGTGCCAGCAGCCGCGGGCTAGCTGGGGCCAACGTCCTGACTTTC
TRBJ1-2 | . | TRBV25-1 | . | CASSESTFQGRGYTF | TGTGCCAGCAGTGAATCAACCTTCCAGGGGAGAGGCTACACCTTC
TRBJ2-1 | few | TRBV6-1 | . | CASSEGVLEGEQFF | TGTGCCAGCAGTGAAGGGGTACTAGAGGGTGAGCAGTTCTTC
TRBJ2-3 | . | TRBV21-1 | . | CASSKGGYTDTQYF | TGTGCCAGCAGCAAAGGAGGCTACACAGATACGCAGTATTTT
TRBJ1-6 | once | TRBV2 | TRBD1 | CASSEGQGYNSPLHF | TGTGCCAGCAGCGAGGGACAGGGGTATAATTCACCCCTCCACTTT